This T cell receptor beta chain was documented in a study of blood T cell repertoires in COVID-19. Study background: Material from acute and convalescent COVID-19 was sourced from the United States, Italy and Spain. Nucleic acid was either cDNA or gDNA, and it came from T cells, B-cell-depleted T cells, or PBMCs.

V was clipped by 4 bases and J by 4 bases, with 14 bases between them. The CDR3 has 14 residues. Looked up from germline, CDR1 is GTSNPN and CDR2 is SVGIG (reference sequence). Original data processing: From reference gene primer amplification, estimates of nucleated cell counts were derived. Repertoires were generated with immunoSEQ multiplex PCR, while TCRdb's copy carries only in-frame clones and drops some. Clone size and the V and J calls come from that table; the DNA yielded D and trimming. The data contain tens of thousands of clones, roughly 88% of them singletons. This chain uses TRBV30 with TRBJ1-5, with D possibly being TRBD1 (5 bases). Sequencing was done on a sample of peripheral blood. The receptor was derived from a man in his 60s with acute or convalescent COVID-19. The CDR3 here is CAWILMTVNQPQHF. Written as DNA, the CDR3 is TGTGCCTGGATTTTAATGACAGTTAATCAGCCCCAGCATTTT.